These 21 T cell receptor beta chains were sequenced from one sample in a study of blood T cell repertoires in COVID-19. Assay used: immunoSEQ multiplex PCR; TCRdb lists only in-frame clones, some missing. The sample has 150,000 or so clones; roughly 80% are singletons. Input material: PBMCs or T cells enriched from blood (not recorded which). These receptor sequences come from a woman between 40 and 50 years old with acute COVID-19.

The J gene is TRBJ2-3, the V gene TRBV24-1; 7 positions match TRBD2. Per germline, CDR1 KGHDR and CDR2 SFDVKD. The CDR3 contains 16 residues. Germline trimming cut 4 bases from V and 4 bases from J; bases unmatched to any gene: 10. CDR3 region: CATSEGGRAGADTQYF. DNA for the CDR3: TGTGCCACCAGTGAAGGAGGGAGGGCCGGGGCAGATACGCAGTATTTT.

The chain is built from TRBV19 and TRBJ2-1, with D possibly TRBD2 on 7 matching bases. V was clipped by 9 bases and J by 0 bases, with 15 bases between them. Germline CDR1 is LNHDA and CDR2 is SQIVND (reference sequence). This CDR3 has 15 amino acids. CDR3 in DNA: TGTGCCAGCTCATCGGGGGGCATCTCCTACAATGAGCAGTTCTTC. It codes for CASSSGGISYNEQFF.

CDR3 protein: CASSEGTATEAFF. In DNA, the CDR3 is TGTGCCAGCAGCGAGGGGACAGCCACTGAAGCTTTCTTT. The chain combines TRBV5-4 with TRBJ1-1; 7 bases agree with TRBD1. The germline gives CDR1 SGHNT, CDR2 YYREEE (reference sequence). The CDR3 contains 13 residues. J gave up 4 bases and V 4 bases, and 4 bases lay outside the gene matches.

The chain is built from TRBV11-1 and TRBJ2-5; D unresolved. Germline values: CDR1 SGHAT, CDR2 FQDESV (reference sequence). The CDR3 totals 13 residues. Deletions cut 1 base from V and 5 bases from J, with 8 bases between. The CDR3: CASSLGSRETQYF. The DNA for the CDR3 is TGTGCCAGCAGCTTAGGCTCTCGGGAGACCCAGTACTTC.

V gene TRBV6-2 or TRBV6-3 combines with J gene TRBJ2-7; TRBD2 agrees at 11 bases. The CDR3 totals 17 residues. Trimming at V came to 2 bases and at J to 4 bases, leaving 10 bases not matched to a gene. Germline CDR1 is MNHEY and CDR2 is SVGEGT. CDR3 coding DNA: TGTGCCAGCAGTTACCCCCCCAGGACTAGCGGGTCTTACGAGCAGTACTTC. Translation gives CASSYPPRTSGSYEQYF.

CDR3: CASSSPGPLEGLSTF. The CDR3 bases are TGTGCCAGCAGTTCACCCGGGCCCCTGGAGGGTCTATCCACCTTC. J is TRBJ1-2 and V is TRBV6-5; D is undetermined. Deletions cut 4 bases from V and 13 bases from J, with 25 bases between. CDR1 is MNHEY and CDR2 is SVGAGI in the germline V gene. This CDR3 comprises 15 residues.

The sample holds a few counts of this clone. V gene TRBV18 combines with J gene TRBJ1-2; no clear D gene. Germline values: CDR1 KGHSH, CDR2 LQKENI. CDR3 size: 15 residues. V dropped 2 bases and J dropped 4 bases, with 14 bases sitting between them. This chain's CDR3 is CASSPVVGISYGYTF. Here the CDR3 DNA reads TGTGCCAGCTCACCAGTTGTCGGGATTTCCTATGGCTACACCTTC.

The rearrangement links TRBV2 to TRBJ2-1, with 13 bases lining up with TRBD2. V trimming: 6 bases; J trimming: 4 bases; junction bases outside the gene matches: 6. The CDR3 consists of 16 residues. Germline V lookup: CDR1 SNHLY, CDR2 FYNNEI. The CDR3 bases are TGTGCCAGCAGACTAGCGGGAGGGCCTGGGTACAATGAGCAGTTCTTC. It encodes CASRLAGGPGYNEQFF.

The V and J genes are TRBV2 and TRBJ2-7, with 7 bases lining up with TRBD1. Germline V lookup: CDR1 SNHLY, CDR2 FYNNEI. CDR3 length: 13 residues. The trim removed 6 bases at V and 3 bases at J, leaving 5 bases unmatched. CDR3 in DNA: TGTGCCAGCAGCCGGGACAGCCTCTACGAGCAGTACTTC. Its protein product is CASSRDSLYEQYF.

This chain joins TRBV2 and TRBJ2-5, with 11 nucleotides matching TRBD2. Trimming cost V 6 bases and J 5 bases; bases outside gene matches: 11. The germline V gene encodes CDR1 SNHLY and CDR2 FYNNEI. CDR3 length equals 16 residues. The CDR3 loop reads CASSAGTSGHKETQYF. The CDR3 DNA is TGTGCCAGCAGCGCCGGGACTAGCGGTCACAAGGAGACCCAGTACTTC.

The chain uses TRBV12-3 or TRBV12-4 and TRBJ2-7, with D perhaps matching TRBD1 (5 bases). This CDR3 is built from 13 residues. Trimming removed 3 bases at V and 2 bases at J, with 8 bases between. CDR3: CASSLGRAYEQYV. The CDR3 nucleotides are TGTGCCAGCAGTTTGGGCAGGGCCTACGAGCAGTACGTC.

The chain combines TRBV15 with TRBJ1-6; a possible D gene is TRBD1 (5 bases). This CDR3 region has 14 residues. Trimming pared 2 bases from V and 10 bases from J, leaving 12 bases between. The germline V gene has CDR1 LNHNV and CDR2 YYDKDF (reference sequence). CDR3 amino acids: CATSRSASGSPLHF. The CDR3 DNA reads as TGTGCCACCAGCAGATCTGCCTCAGGGTCACCCCTCCACTTT.

This clone was seen a handful of times. The chain carries TRBV7-9 and TRBJ2-1; TRBD2 might be the D (6 bases). The V gene lost 5 bases and the J gene lost 5 bases, with 16 bases spanning the gap. From germline, CDR1 is SEHNR and CDR2 FQNEAQ (reference sequence). CDR3 length: 15 residues. DNA of the CDR3: TGTGCCAGCAGCAGAACGGGGGAGACAGACAATGAGCAGTTCTTC. This codes for CASSRTGETDNEQFF.

This chain uses TRBV19 with TRBJ1-3; possibly TRBD1 for D (5 bases). V was cut by 6 bases and J by 1 base, with 13 bases left in between. The V gene's germline CDR1 is LNHDA and CDR2 SQIVND (reference sequence). This CDR3 is built from 15 residues. CDR3 in DNA: TGTGCCAGTAGGCCCGACAGTTTTTCTGGAAACACCATATATTTT. As protein: CASRPDSFSGNTIYF.

V gene TRBV20-1 combines with J gene TRBJ1-2; 7 nucleotides agree with TRBD1. This CDR3 region has 15 residues. Trimming took 3 bases from V and 4 from J; bases not matched to a gene: 11. CDR1 and CDR2 (germline): DFQATT, SNEGSKA (reference sequence). The CDR3 protein is CSASRATGQPYGYTF. The CDR3 nucleotides read TGCAGTGCTAGTCGGGCGACAGGGCAGCCCTATGGCTACACCTTC.

This sequence joins TRBV7-4 and TRBJ1-6; D possibly corresponds to TRBD1 (6 bases). Trimming cost V 5 bases and J 7 bases, with 18 bases left between them. Germline V gene lookup returns CDR1 SGHVT and CDR2 SQSDAQ. The CDR3 is 16 residues long. The CDR3 DNA reads TGTGCCAGCAGCCTTAGCCCGGACAGCCTAAATTCACCCCTCCACTTT. This translates into CASSLSPDSLNSPLHF.

This chain connects TRBV18 to TRBJ2-3; TRBD2 matches at 7 bases. Germline CDR1 and CDR2: KGHSH and LQKENI. This CDR3 is 15 amino acids long. V shed 4 bases and J 2 bases; nucleotides not matched to a gene: 6. The CDR3 protein is CASSQTSGNTDTQYF. The CDR3 DNA follows: TGTGCCAGCTCACAAACAAGCGGGAACACAGATACGCAGTATTTT.

The sample holds one count of this clone. This chain links TRBV5-6 with TRBJ1-2, with 12 bases that match TRBD1. CDR3 length: 13 residues. J gave up 8 bases and V 3 bases, and 2 bases lay outside the gene matches. Germline values: CDR1 SGHDT, CDR2 YYEEEE. DNA for the CDR3: TGTGCCAGCAGCTGGGACAGGGGGCAAGGCTACACCTTC. Protein sequence: CASSWDRGQGYTF.

This chain connects TRBV12-5 to TRBJ1-3, with 7 bases matching TRBD1. J was trimmed by 1 base and V by 1 base; bases with no gene match: 1. CDR1 and CDR2 (germline): LGHNT, FRNRAP. CDR3 length: 15 residues. CDR3 protein: CASGLARGSGNTIYF. The DNA for the CDR3 is TGTGCTAGTGGTTTGGCCAGGGGGTCTGGAAACACCATATATTTT.

The CDR3 DNA reads TGCAGCGTTGAAGTGTGGGACAGTAACTATGGCTACACCTTC. Translating gives CSVEVWDSNYGYTF. The chain recombines TRBV29-1 with TRBJ1-2; TRBD1 matches 7 bases. This CDR3 region has 14 residues. Trimming cost V 1 base and J 1 base; bases outside gene matches: 3. CDR1 is SQVTM, CDR2 ANQGSEA, per germline.

This clone was found a few times. The gene calls are TRBV5-1 and TRBJ1-2, with TRBD1 as a possible D gene (6 bases). Trimming cost V 0 bases and J 14 bases, with 11 bases left between them. The CDR3 has 11 residues. Germline V gene lookup returns CDR1 SGHRS and CDR2 YFSETQ. The CDR3 DNA sequence: TGCGCCAGCAGCTTGGAGGGCGGACAGACCTTC. Its translation is CASSLEGGQTF.